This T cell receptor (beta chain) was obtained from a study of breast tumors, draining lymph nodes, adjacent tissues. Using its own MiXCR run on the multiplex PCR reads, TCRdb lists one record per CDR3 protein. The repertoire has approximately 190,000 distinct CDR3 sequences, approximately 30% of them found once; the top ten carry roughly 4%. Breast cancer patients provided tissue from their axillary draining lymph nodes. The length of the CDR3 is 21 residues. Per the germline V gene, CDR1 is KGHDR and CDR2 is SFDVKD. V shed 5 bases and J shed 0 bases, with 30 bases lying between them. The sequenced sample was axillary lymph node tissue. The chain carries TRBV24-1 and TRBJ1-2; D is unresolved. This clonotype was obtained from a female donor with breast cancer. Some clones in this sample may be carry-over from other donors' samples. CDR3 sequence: CATSVPFRVAIFLCANYGYTF. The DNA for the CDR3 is TGTGCCACCAGTGTCCCTTTTAGAGTGGCTATATTCTTATGTGCTAACTATGGCTACACCTTC.